This is a list of T cell receptor beta chains from one sample in a study of T cell repertoires in cytomegalovirus infection. The antigens these receptors bind are not known. TCRdb passed the reads through MiXCR, listing each CDR3 protein once. The table has 45,000 to 50,000 distinct CDR3 sequences, about 19% seen once; the top ten hold about 48%. The material was CD8+ T cells from cultured PBMCs, obtained from culture after CMV antigen stimulation. All receptors come from a human donor in good health (CMV status not recorded). Some clones in this sample may be carry-over from other donors' samples. Each CDR3 is given with its conserved first and last residue. D genes are given only for firm matches. Clone size is stated in some rows and not others, as once, few, many or a class when expanded.

J: TRBJ2-7; D: NA; V: TRBV6-5; size: NA; DNA: TGTGCCAGCAGTTACTCTGAGACAGGCTGGTACGAGCAGTACTTC; CDR3: CASSYSETGWYEQYF
J: TRBJ1-1; D: TRBD1; V: TRBV9; size: NA; DNA: TGTGCCAGCAGCGTGAATGCAGGGGGCATAAACACTGAAGCTTTCTTT; CDR3: CASSVNAGGINTEAFF
J: TRBJ2-7; D: NA; V: TRBV28; size: NA; DNA: TGTGCCAGCAGTTTTCTGAGACAGAAGACCTACGAGCAGTACTTC; CDR3: CASSFLRQKTYEQYF
J: TRBJ2-3; D: NA; V: TRBV7-6; size: many; DNA: TGTGCCAGCAGCCCAACTAGCACAGATACGCAGTATTTT; CDR3: CASSPTSTDTQYF
J: TRBJ1-1; D: NA; V: TRBV28; size: few; DNA: TGTGCCAGCAGTTTTGTAGCCTACACTGAAGCTTTCTTT; CDR3: CASSFVAYTEAFF
J: TRBJ2-2; D: TRBD1; V: TRBV19; size: NA; DNA: TGTGCCAGTACCCTCGACAGGGGAGCGAACACCGGGGAGCTGTTTTTT; CDR3: CASTLDRGANTGELFF
J: TRBJ1-2; D: NA; V: TRBV9; size: many; DNA: TGTGCCAGCAGCGTAGAGGAAGGGGTTTTGGGCTACACCTTC; CDR3: CASSVEEGVLGYTF
J: TRBJ2-6; D: NA; V: TRBV15; size: NA; DNA: TGTGCCACCAGCAGAGAACAACAGGGTCCCCTCTCTGGGGCCAACGTCCTGACTTTC; CDR3: CATSREQQGPLSGANVLTF
J: TRBJ1-6; D: NA; V: TRBV6-1; size: few; DNA: TGTGCCAGCAGTGAACAGGACTATAATTCACCCCTCCACTTT; CDR3: CASSEQDYNSPLHF
J: TRBJ2-7; D: NA; V: TRBV20-1; size: NA; DNA: TGCAGTGCCCGTCGGACAGATTCCTACGAGCAGTACTTC; CDR3: CSARRTDSYEQYF
J: TRBJ2-7; D: NA; V: TRBV7-9; size: many; DNA: TGTGCCAGCAGCTTGGTAGGGGCCTACGAGCAGTACTTC; CDR3: CASSLVGAYEQYF
J: TRBJ2-3; D: TRBD2; V: TRBV9; size: NA; DNA: TGTGCCAGCAGCGCAGGACTAGCCTACACAGATACGCAGTATTTT; CDR3: CASSAGLAYTDTQYF
J: TRBJ2-2; D: TRBD1; V: TRBV9; size: NA; DNA: TGTGCCAGCAACAGGATAGGGGGCCCCGGGGAGCTGTTTTTT; CDR3: CASNRIGGPGELFF
J: TRBJ1-1; D: NA; V: TRBV6-5; size: few; DNA: TGTGCCAGCTCTTACGTAGGGTATGGAAACACTGAAGCTTTCTTT; CDR3: CASSYVGYGNTEAFF
J: TRBJ2-7; D: TRBD1; V: TRBV30; size: few; DNA: TGTGCCTGGAGCCCGGGGACAGGGTTCCACGAGCAGTACTTC; CDR3: CAWSPGTGFHEQYF
J: TRBJ2-2; D: TRBD1; V: TRBV24-1; size: NA; DNA: TGTGCCACCAGTCAGGACAGGGCGGGCACCGGGGAGCTGTTTTTT; CDR3: CATSQDRAGTGELFF
J: TRBJ2-1; D: TRBD2; V: TRBV12-3/TRBV12-4; size: many; DNA: TGTGCCAGTCTCTCAGCGGGAGGGAGCTCCTACAATGAGCAGTTCTTC; CDR3: CASLSAGGSSYNEQFF
J: TRBJ2-7; D: TRBD2; V: TRBV6-1; size: many; DNA: TGTGCCGGGGGGGAGCCCTCCTACGAGCAGTACTTC; CDR3: CAGGEPSYEQYF
J: TRBJ2-3; D: TRBD1; V: TRBV10-3; size: NA; DNA: TGTGCCATCAGTGGGGTAACAGGGGAAGATACGCAGTATTTT; CDR3: CAISGVTGEDTQYF
J: TRBJ2-1; D: NA; V: TRBV12-3/TRBV12-4; size: many; DNA: TGTGCCAGCAGTTTATCGGGTAGCTGGGGGTTAAATGAGCAGTTCTTC; CDR3: CASSLSGSWGLNEQFF
J: TRBJ2-1; D: TRBD2; V: TRBV10-3; size: many; DNA: TGTGCCATCAGTGAGTCTATGGCGGGGGAATACAATGAGCAGTTCTTC; CDR3: CAISESMAGEYNEQFF
J: TRBJ2-7; D: NA; V: TRBV12-3/TRBV12-4; size: NA; DNA: TGTGCCAGCAGTTATACGTCCTACGAGCAGTACTTC; CDR3: CASSYTSYEQYF
J: TRBJ2-6; D: NA; V: TRBV5-6; size: many; DNA: TGTGCCAGCAGCATAACAGGGTCCGGGGCCAACGTCCTGACTTTC; CDR3: CASSITGSGANVLTF
J: TRBJ1-2; D: NA; V: TRBV6-6; size: few; DNA: TGTGCCACCCAGACGACTCCTCACCTCTGCACCTTC; CDR3: CATQTTPHLCTF